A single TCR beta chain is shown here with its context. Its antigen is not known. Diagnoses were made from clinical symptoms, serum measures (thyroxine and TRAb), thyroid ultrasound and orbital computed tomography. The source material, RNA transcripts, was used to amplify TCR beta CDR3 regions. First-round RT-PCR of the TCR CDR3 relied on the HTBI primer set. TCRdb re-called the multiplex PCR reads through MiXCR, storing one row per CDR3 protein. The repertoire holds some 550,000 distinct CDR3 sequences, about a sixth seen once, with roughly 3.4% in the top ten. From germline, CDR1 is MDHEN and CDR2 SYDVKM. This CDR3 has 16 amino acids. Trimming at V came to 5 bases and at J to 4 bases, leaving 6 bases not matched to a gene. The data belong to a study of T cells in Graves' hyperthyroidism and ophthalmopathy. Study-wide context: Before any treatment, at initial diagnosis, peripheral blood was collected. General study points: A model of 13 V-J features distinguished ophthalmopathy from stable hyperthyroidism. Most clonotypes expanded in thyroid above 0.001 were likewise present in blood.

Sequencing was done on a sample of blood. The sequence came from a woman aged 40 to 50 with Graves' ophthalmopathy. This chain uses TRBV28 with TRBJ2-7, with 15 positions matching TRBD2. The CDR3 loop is CASSEGLAGGTYEQYF. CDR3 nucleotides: TGTGCCAGCAGTGAGGGACTAGCGGGAGGAACGTACGAGCAGTACTTC. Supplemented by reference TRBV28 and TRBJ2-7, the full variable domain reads DVKVTQSSRYLVKRTGEKVFLECVQDMDHENMFWYRQDPGLGLRLIYFSYDVKMKEKGDIPEGYSVSREKKERFSLILESASTNQTSMYLCASSEGLAGGTYEQYFGPGTRLTVT.